The TCR beta chain under discussion was sequenced for a study of OX40 agonist ivuxolimab in advanced cancers. Produced via immunoSEQ multiplex PCR; TCRdb's table is partial and in-frame only. The sample shows 45,000 or so clones, about 85% of them seen only once. This material consisted of CD4+ or CD8+ T cells sorted from blood, taken in a trial of the OX40 agonist ivuxolimab. This clonotype originated in an adult with an advanced solid tumor such as melanoma, head and neck, liver or kidney cancer.

CDR3 protein: CASSSGQGRYGYTF. The CDR3 DNA reads as TGCGCCAGCAGCTCGGGACAGGGTCGCTATGGCTACACCTTC. The V gene is TRBV5-1, the J gene TRBJ1-2; TRBD1 matches at 9 bases. Per germline, CDR1 SGHRS and CDR2 YFSETQ. After removal of 3 bases from V and 4 bases from J, the junction contained 4 bases not matched to a gene. The CDR3 length is 14 residues.